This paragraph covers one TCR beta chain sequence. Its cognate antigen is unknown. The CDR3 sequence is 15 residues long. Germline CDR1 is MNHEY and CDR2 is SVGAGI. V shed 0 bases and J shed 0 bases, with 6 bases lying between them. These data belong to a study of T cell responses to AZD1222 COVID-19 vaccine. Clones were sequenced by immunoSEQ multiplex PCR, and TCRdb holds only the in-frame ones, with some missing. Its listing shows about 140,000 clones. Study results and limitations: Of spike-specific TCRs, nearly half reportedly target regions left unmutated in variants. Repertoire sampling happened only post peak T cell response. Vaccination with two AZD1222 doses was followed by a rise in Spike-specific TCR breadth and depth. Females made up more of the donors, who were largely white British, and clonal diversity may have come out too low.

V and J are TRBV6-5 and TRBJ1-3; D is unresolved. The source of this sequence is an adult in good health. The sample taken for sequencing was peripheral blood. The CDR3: CASSYSGVSGNTIYF. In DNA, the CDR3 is TGTGCCAGCAGTTACTCCGGGGTCTCTGGAAACACCATATATTTT.